This T cell receptor (beta chain) emerged from a study of blood T cell repertoires in COVID-19. Background on the study: The samples span acute and convalescent COVID-19 from the United States, Italy and Spain.

The protocol was immunoSEQ multiplex PCR, while the TCRdb copy is restricted to in-frame clones and leaves out a portion. The sample consists of 150,000 to 180,000 clones, 91% of them appearing once. The germline V and J ends were trimmed by 1 base and 7 bases, with 4 bases remaining between them. The CDR3 loop spans 12 amino acids. Germline CDR1 LNHNV, CDR2 YYDKDF (reference sequence). The chain uses TRBV15 and TRBJ2-2; no clear D. Sequenced sample: peripheral blood. The sequence came from a man aged 45-65 years with acute or convalescent COVID-19. The CDR3 DNA reads TGTGCCACCAGCAGAGGCGGCGGGGAGCTGTTTTTT. As protein: CATSRGGGELFF.